Sequencing of this TCR beta chain was carried out in a study of shared clonotypes between healthy human individuals. Terminally differentiated effector memory CD45RA+ cells were left out of the naive CD8 fraction, which was CD45RO-negative and positively selected for CCR7. The donors, all of them Caucasian adults, lived in Nashville, Tennessee. Clones were sequenced by immunoSEQ multiplex PCR, and TCRdb holds only the in-frame ones, with some missing. This sample has around 2,000,000 clones, with less than 95% found just once. Germline lookup yields CDR1 SGDLS and CDR2 YYNGEE. Trimming removed 7 bases at V and 2 bases at J, with 11 bases between. The CDR3 runs to 13 residues. In the case of this clone: Its antigen is currently unknown.

Study-wide findings and caveats: The study generally estimated greater richness for naive than memory subsets.

V and J are TRBV9 and TRBJ2-3, with D possibly TRBD2 on 6 matching bases. The sequence derives from a man between 18 and 29 years old in good health. Sequencing was carried out using naive CD8+ T cells sorted from blood. The CDR3 nucleotides read TGTGCCAGCTCGGGACTTATCACAGATACGCAGTATTTT. Residues: CASSGLITDTQYF.